This record looks at one T cell receptor (beta chain) sequence and its context. Its matching antigen is unknown. These data belong to a study of graft-versus-host responses after intestinal transplantation. Study at large: Anti-thymocyte globulin was used for induction in all recipients, who then took tacrolimus and steroids for approximately 3 years.

Produced via immunoSEQ multiplex PCR; TCRdb's table is partial and in-frame only. The table lists 85,000 to 100,000 clones, about 82% of them singletons. Study findings and constraints: Recipient bone marrow held GvH clones, some seen earlier in ileum or blood. Allografts of one patient group, those with graft-donor T cell macrochimerism, had high graft-versus-host to host-versus-graft clonal ratios.

Germline assignment: CDR1 SGHRS and CDR2 YFSETQ. The J segment lost 1 base and the V segment lost 4 bases, leaving 7 bases of the junction unmatched. This CDR3 has 16 amino acids. Source: PBMCs, taken 255 days after intestinal transplant. V and J are TRBV5-1 and TRBJ2-2, with TRBD1 identical over 7 bases. This receptor was obtained from a human patient who received an intestinal transplant, so some T cells may come from the graft donor. CDR3 coding DNA: TGCGCCAGCAGCCCAGACCGGGACAGGAACACCGGGGAGCTGTTTTTT. Its protein product is CASSPDRDRNTGELFF.